This is a list of T cell receptor beta chains from one sample in a study of glioma-infiltrating T cells after dendritic cell vaccination. The protocol was immunoSEQ multiplex PCR, while the TCRdb copy is restricted to in-frame clones and leaves out a portion. Here the sample spans 85,000 or so clones, around 85% being singletons. The sequences come from blood, collected after dendritic cell vaccination. These receptors were taken from a human donor with glioblastoma. CDR3s include the opening cysteine and the closing phenylalanine or tryptophan. The D gene is left open where the match is weak. Clone size is not always given. Where it is, it says once, few, many or a class for expanded clones.

V gene,clone size,D gene,J gene,CDR3 protein,CDR3 DNA
TRBV29-1,.,.,TRBJ1-2,CSVVKSGDYGYTF,TGCAGCGTTGTTAAGTCAGGGGACTATGGCTACACCTTC
TRBV2,.,TRBD1,TRBJ2-1,CASSPGTGSRMFF,TGTGCCAGCAGCCCCGGGACAGGGTCACGCATGTTCTTC
TRBV5-6,.,TRBD1,TRBJ2-7,CASSPDRYEQYF,TGTGCCAGCAGCCCGGACAGGTACGAGCAGTACTTC
TRBV27,.,.,TRBJ2-3,CASSLSGRDGLSVFADTQYF,TGTGCCAGCAGTTTATCCGGCAGGGATGGTCTATCAGTGTTTGCAGATACGCAGTATTTT
TRBV4-3,.,TRBD1,TRBJ2-5,CASSPGTGVLETQYF,TGCGCCAGCAGCCCTGGGACAGGGGTATTAGAGACCCAGTACTTC
TRBV5-1,.,.,TRBJ2-2,CASSVGAVANTGELFF,TGCGCCAGCAGCGTTGGGGCGGTGGCGAACACCGGGGAGCTGTTTTTT
TRBV6-1,.,.,TRBJ1-5,CASIGGDPNQPQHF,TGTGCCAGCATCGGGGGGGATCCTAATCAGCCCCAGCATTTT
TRBV2,.,.,TRBJ2-2,CASGALLPNTGELFF,TGTGCCAGCGGGGCCCTCCTGCCGAACACCGGGGAGCTGTTTTTT
TRBV7-3,.,TRBD1,TRBJ2-1,CASSLPGQANEQFF,TGTGCCAGCAGCTTACCGGGACAGGCCAATGAGCAGTTCTTC
TRBV11-2,.,.,TRBJ2-7,CASSLAGGHPYEQYF,TGTGCCAGCAGCTTAGCTGGTGGCCACCCCTACGAGCAGTACTTC
TRBV29-1,.,.,TRBJ2-1,CSVVGANSYNEQFF,TGCAGCGTTGTGGGGGCAAACTCCTACAATGAGCAGTTCTTC
TRBV29-1,.,.,TRBJ1-4,CSAPSGSNEKLFF,TGCAGTGCTCCCTCGGGGAGTAATGAAAAACTGTTTTTT
TRBV9,.,TRBD2,TRBJ2-5,CASSVGSGSEQYF,TGTGCCAGCAGCGTAGGTAGCGGGAGTGAGCAGTACTTC
TRBV29-1,few,TRBD1,TRBJ1-1,CSAGRRDRGGEAFF,TGCAGCGCCGGGAGGAGGGACAGGGGAGGTGAAGCTTTCTTT
TRBV27,.,.,TRBJ2-5,CASSYSAQETQYF,TGTGCCAGCAGTTATAGCGCCCAAGAGACCCAGTACTTC
TRBV7-8,.,.,TRBJ1-5,CGVGDTSGGPQPQHF,TGTGGTGTGGGGGACACCTCAGGAGGCCCTCAGCCCCAGCATTTT
TRBV7-9,.,TRBD1,TRBJ1-1,CASSPRTGGVTEAFF,TGTGCCAGCAGCCCCCGGACAGGAGGAGTAACTGAAGCTTTCTTT
TRBV7-6,.,TRBD1,TRBJ1-1,CASSLGPGQSHTEAFF,TGTGCCAGCAGCTTAGGTCCGGGACAGTCGCACACTGAAGCTTTCTTT
TRBV19,.,.,TRBJ1-1,CASSRPERNTEAFF,TGTGCCAGTAGTAGGCCGGAGAGGAACACTGAAGCTTTCTTT